The present T cell receptor beta chain was sequenced within a study of T-cell memory formation after mild COVID-19. The overall study: Across donors, TCR clusters were largely donor specific.

Findings and limits, study-wide: Day 15 to 85 contracting clones showed balanced CD4/CD8; later expanders leaned CD4+. Clones from the second wave (peaking day 37) had unconfirmed SARS-CoV-2 specificity.

This clonotype showed up just a few times. Its antigen is as yet unknown. The V segment lost 6 bases and the J segment 7 bases; nucleotides outside the gene matches: 11. The CDR3 has 14 residues. Germline CDR1 reads SQVTM; CDR2 reads ANQGSEA. TCRdb reprocessed the 5' RACE reads with MiXCR, giving one entry per CDR3 protein. The sample consists of hundreds of thousands of distinct CDR3 sequences, roughly 18% of them appearing once. This TCR came from an adult woman who had mild COVID-19 (a few samples of this study predate the infection). Cell type and time point are not known. The chain carries TRBV29-1 and TRBJ1-4; 7 bases match TRBD1. Material for sequencing was PBMCs or a T cell subset sorted from them (not recorded which). The CDR3 DNA sequence: TGCAGCGTGCAAGGGACAGTGTTAGGTGAAAAACTGTTTTTT. Residues: CSVQGTVLGEKLFF.